These T cell receptor beta chains were read from a single sample in a study of blood T cell repertoires in COVID-19. Profiling relied on immunoSEQ multiplex PCR, and the TCRdb table lists in-frame clones only, not all of them. The table has 75,000 to 90,000 clones, over 75% seen once. Sequencing was done on a sample of peripheral blood. These receptors all stem from a man at least 80 years old with acute or convalescent COVID-19. Each CDR3 is given with its conserved first and last residue. D genes are given only for firm matches. Expanded clones are given a class, and other clones once, few, many or no size at all.

clone_size	v_call	d_call	j_call	cdr3_nt	cdr3_aa
-	TRBV4-3	-	TRBJ2-3	TGCGCCAGCAGCCAAAAAATAAAGCTTCCAGATACGCAGTATTTT	CASSQKIKLPDTQYF
-	TRBV6-1	-	TRBJ2-3	TGTGCCAGCAGTGAGGTGTGGGGCAGGACAGATACGCAGTATTTT	CASSEVWGRTDTQYF
-	TRBV2	-	TRBJ1-6	TGTGCCAGCAGCCCCGGACAGAGATCACCCCTCCACTTT	CASSPGQRSPLHF
-	TRBV14	TRBD1	TRBJ2-7	TGTGCCAGCAGTCCCGGGACAGGGACGAGCCGGTACTTC	CASSPGTGTSRYF
-	TRBV19	-	TRBJ2-1	TGTGCCAGTAGGGGGACACTCAATGAGCAGTTCTTC	CASRGTLNEQFF
-	TRBV24-1	-	TRBJ2-1	TGTGCCACCAGTGACCCCTTTTACAATGAGCAGTTCTTC	CATSDPFYNEQFF
-	TRBV7-9	-	TRBJ1-3	TGTGCCAGCAGCCGCAGACAGAATTCAGGAAACACCATATATTTT	CASSRRQNSGNTIYF
once	TRBV7-9	TRBD2	TRBJ2-5	TGTGCCAGCAGACCCCAACTAGCGGGAGGAGAGACCCAGTACTTC	CASRPQLAGGETQYF
-	TRBV25-1	-	TRBJ1-1	TGTGCCAGCACGCGGGGGGGGAACACTGAAGCTTTCTTT	CASTRGGNTEAFF
few	TRBV10-3	-	TRBJ1-2	TGTGCCATCAGTGAGTCGTTCGGGCAGGGGTATGGCTACACCTTC	CAISESFGQGYGYTF